This TCR beta chain was obtained from a study of CD8+ T cells in alopecia areata. Background on the study: After 6 to 18 months of tofacitinib, follow-up continued 6 months off drug.

Once RNA had been extracted, it was reverse transcribed into cDNA to act as the sequencing template. Data came from immunoSEQ multiplex PCR; TCRdb stores just in-frame clones and leaves some out. Of about 98,000 clones listed, roughly two fifths are singletons. This CDR3 contains 12 residues. Per germline, CDR1 SQVTM and CDR2 ANQGSEA. V was trimmed by 6 bases and J by 3 bases, leaving 9 bases between them. Study-wide results and caveats: Clarity of TCR sharing across patients fell short of that in mice, possibly HLA-related.

The table lists this clone with a few counts. Its antigen is not known. Individuals with alopecia areata gave both lesional scalp punch biopsies and peripheral blood for collection. The sorting of PBMCs gave CD4+ and CD8+ T cells. The TCR originated in a human donor with alopecia areata. The genes are TRBV29-1 and TRBJ2-1; D is unclear. Sequences were obtained from CD4+ T cells sorted from blood. The DNA for the CDR3 is TGCAGCGTCGATAACTACTACAATGAGCAGTTCTTC. Protein sequence: CSVDNYYNEQFF.